The next 15 T cell receptor beta chains were all read from a single sample in a study of blood T cells in healthy people across ages. For the second PCR, which ran for about 7 to 12 cycles, a sample-barcoded 5' primer and a J-beta primer mix were used. TCRdb processed the 5' RACE reads anew with MiXCR; each CDR3 protein has one entry. The profile covers approximately 690,000 distinct CDR3 sequences, with roughly 53% appearing a single time and 30% to 40% taken by the ten largest. The sequencing input was blood. The receptors were gathered from a man aged 55 to 70 in good health.

The CDR3, as DNA: TGCAGCGTTGATAGGCGGGTCGGCCAAGAGACCCAGTACTTC. Translated: CSVDRRVGQETQYF. The V call is TRBV29-1, the J call TRBJ2-5; perhaps TRBD2 as D (5 bases). Germline V gives CDR1 SQVTM, CDR2 ANQGSEA. The CDR3 loop spans 14 amino acids. Trimming removed 3 bases at V and 1 base at J, with 12 bases between.

Only a few counts were recorded for this clonotype. J is TRBJ1-1 and V is TRBV7-8; D call uncertain. Germline assignment: CDR1 SGHVS and CDR2 FQNEAQ. The CDR3 extends over 13 amino acids. V was cut by 5 bases and J by 2 bases, with 9 bases left in between. The CDR3 coding sequence is TGTGCCAGCAGCGTGGCACTCAACACTGAAGCTTTCTTT. It yields the protein CASSVALNTEAFF.

This clonotype has at least ten counts. The V call is TRBV27, the J call TRBJ2-3, with TRBD1 as a possible D gene (6 bases). V was shortened by 2 bases and J by 0 bases, with 12 bases between the two germline ends. The CDR3 contains 16 residues. CDR1 and CDR2 from the germline V gene are MNHEY and SMNVEV (reference sequence). For the CDR3, the DNA is TGTGCCAGCAGTTTAAAGTGGGGGCTTAGCACAGATACGCAGTATTTT. Protein sequence: CASSLKWGLSTDTQYF.

The gene calls are TRBV4-2 and TRBJ1-4; 7 bases agree with TRBD1. Germline trimming cut 5 bases from V and 4 bases from J; bases unmatched to any gene: 7. CDR1 and CDR2 from the germline V gene are LGHNA and YNFKEQ. The CDR3 totals 15 residues. This CDR3 is CASSVPGQHNEKLFF. For the CDR3, the DNA is TGTGCCAGCAGCGTTCCGGGACAGCATAATGAAAAACTGTTTTTT.

J is TRBJ1-2 and V is TRBV5-1; TRBD1 agrees at 7 bases. The germline V gene encodes CDR1 SGHRS and CDR2 YFSETQ. The junction had 9 bases not matched to a gene; V was cut back by 4 bases and J by 3 bases. This CDR3 is 15 amino acids long. CDR3 DNA sequence: TGCGCCAGCAGCGACCAAACAGGGGTAGACTATGGCTACACCTTC. It is translated as CASSDQTGVDYGYTF. The variable domain in full, completed from reference TRBV5-1 and TRBJ1-2, reads KAGVTQTPRYLIKTRGQQVTLSCSPISGHRSVSWYQQTPGQGLQFLFEYFSETQRNKGNFPGRFSGRQFSNSRSEMNVSTLELGDSALYLCASSDQTGVDYGYTFGSGTRLTVV.

This clonotype has a single count. The V gene is TRBV4-2, the J gene TRBJ2-7, with 13 positions matching TRBD2. Germline lookup yields CDR1 LGHNA and CDR2 YNFKEQ. CDR3 size: 15 residues. The junction had 3 bases not matched to a gene; V was cut back by 2 bases and J by 5 bases. The CDR3 DNA is TGTGCCAGCAGCCAAACTAGCGGGGGGGCCGACGAGCAGTACTTC. As protein: CASSQTSGGADEQYF.

The genes are TRBV20-1 and TRBJ2-5; 13 positions agree with TRBD2. The J segment lost 5 bases and the V segment lost 6 bases, leaving 12 bases of the junction unmatched. Germline CDR1 and CDR2: DFQATT and SNEGSKA (reference sequence). The CDR3 has 16 residues. This CDR3 reads CSAGSTSGGTWETQYF. CDR3 nucleotide sequence: TGCAGTGCCGGCTCGACTAGCGGGGGGACCTGGGAGACCCAGTACTTC.

J is TRBJ2-1 and V is TRBV10-3; no clear D. The CDR3 consists of 11 residues. Germline CDR1 is ENHRY and CDR2 is SYGVKD. V was clipped by 5 bases and J by 5 bases, with 4 bases between them. The CDR3 region is CAISNNNEQFF. The CDR3, as DNA: TGTGCCATCAGTAATAACAATGAGCAGTTCTTC.

The chain uses TRBV19 and TRBJ2-1; perhaps TRBD1 as D (5 bases). The ends were cut back, 5 bases at V and 9 bases at J, with 11 bases in the middle. This CDR3 region has 12 residues. Germline lookup yields CDR1 LNHDA and CDR2 SQIVND (reference sequence). CDR3 DNA sequence: TGTGCCAGTAGTGCCGACAGAGCTGAGCAGTTCTTC. Translating gives CASSADRAEQFF.

This clonotype has more than one count but fewer than ten. The chain combines TRBV10-3 with TRBJ2-5; D might be TRBD1 (6 bases). CDR3 length: 14 residues. In germline, CDR1 is ENHRY, CDR2 SYGVKD. V lost 4 bases and J 3 bases, leaving 12 bases between the germline ends. CDR3 loop: CAISVQGGEETQYF. The CDR3 coding sequence is TGTGCCATCAGTGTTCAAGGGGGAGAAGAGACCCAGTACTTC.

This clonotype turned up a few times. CDR3 bases: TGCAGCGTCGGTGGGGGAGCCGCTTATGGCTACACCTTC. As protein: CSVGGGAAYGYTF. This chain uses TRBV29-1 with TRBJ1-2, with a possible D match to TRBD1 (5 bases). Germline V CDR1 and CDR2: SQVTM, ANQGSEA. The CDR3 extends over 13 amino acids. V lost 6 bases and J 5 bases, leaving 16 bases between the germline ends. Complete variable domain (other parts from reference TRBV29-1 and TRBJ1-2): SAVISQKPSRDICQRGTSLTIQCQVDSQVTMMFWYRQQPGQSLTLIATANQGSEATYESGFVIDKFPISRPNLTFSTLTVSNMSPEDSSIYLCSVGGGAAYGYTFGSGTRLTVV.

CDR3 in amino acids: CASSRQFNTGELFF. CDR3 nucleotides: TGTGCCAGCAGTCGACAGTTTAACACCGGGGAGCTGTTTTTT. The chain uses TRBV2 and TRBJ2-2; D is perhaps TRBD1 (5 bases). This CDR3 has 14 amino acids. Germline CDR1 SNHLY, CDR2 FYNNEI. Trimming shortened V by 5 bases and J by 2 bases, and 9 bases separated the two germline ends.

The chain has TRBV5-1 and TRBJ1-1; 8 bases match TRBD1. Germline lookup yields CDR1 SGHRS and CDR2 YFSETQ. This CDR3 has 16 amino acids. The trim removed 3 bases at V and 2 bases at J, leaving 9 bases unmatched. The CDR3 nucleotides are TGCGCCAGCAGCTCCCGGCACGACAGGGGAAACACTGAAGCTTTCTTT. This gives the protein CASSSRHDRGNTEAFF.

This clonotype was counted a few times. This chain links TRBV28 with TRBJ2-6; D gene ambiguous. Trimming removed 9 bases from V and 1 base from J, with 4 bases in between. The CDR3 runs to 12 residues. Per the germline V gene, CDR1 is MDHEN and CDR2 is SYDVKM. The CDR3 sequence is CASLSGANVLTF. CDR3 sequence (DNA): TGTGCCAGTTTATCTGGGGCCAACGTCCTGACTTTC.

J is TRBJ2-5 and V is TRBV5-4; TRBD2 matches at 11 bases. This CDR3 spans 15 amino acids. J was trimmed by 1 base and V by 2 bases; bases with no gene match: 1. In germline, CDR1 is SGHNT, CDR2 YYREEE (reference sequence). The CDR3 DNA reads as TGTGCCAGCAGCTTTACTAGCGGGGGCCAAGAGACCCAGTACTTC. Encoded protein: CASSFTSGGQETQYF.